This T cell receptor (beta chain) comes out of a study of T cell repertoires in cytomegalovirus infection. The CDR3 consists of 16 residues. Germline V gene data show CDR1 as MNHNY and CDR2 as SVGAGI (reference sequence). V lost 6 bases to trimming and J lost 4 bases; unmatched junction nucleotides: 4. A note on this clonotype: No antigen is known for it.

TCRdb independently ran MiXCR on the reads; one entry per CDR3 protein. The data contain approximately 990,000 distinct CDR3 sequences, less than 40% of them seen just once; the ten biggest clones take up over 13%. The chain couples TRBV6-6 to TRBJ2-1, with 15 positions matching TRBD2. This clonotype was sampled from a human donor in good health (CMV status not recorded). Some clones in this sample may be carry-over from other donors' samples. This specimen was cultured CD8+ T cells from PBMCs, taken from culture after CMV antigen stimulation. The DNA for the CDR3 is TGTGCCAGCAGACGGACTAGCGGGGGGGGTTACAATGAGCAGTTCTTC. This sequence encodes CASRRTSGGGYNEQFF.